This T cell receptor beta chain originates from a study of T cell responses to AZD1222 COVID-19 vaccine. The CDR3 has 15 residues. The junction had 6 bases not matched to a gene; V was cut back by 1 base and J by 4 bases. Per the germline V gene, CDR1 is KGHSH and CDR2 is LQKENI. Measured with immunoSEQ multiplex PCR; TCRdb has only the in-frame clones, and not every one. Counted here are under 95,000 clones, more than 70% occurring once; the ten biggest clones make up 6% to 7.5%. V and J are TRBV18 and TRBJ2-5; TRBD1 aligns across 7 bases. This clonotype originated in an adult who received the AZD1222 COVID-19 vaccine. The sample here was peripheral blood, taken 28 days after the second AZD1222 dose. The CDR3 sequence: CASSPQQGEGETQYF. As DNA, the CDR3 is TGTGCCAGCTCACCACAGCAGGGGGAAGGAGAGACCCAGTACTTC.